A selection of T cell receptor beta chains follows, all from one sample in a study of response to subunit inactivated influenza vaccine. TCRdb reprocessed the RT-PCR reads with MiXCR, giving one entry per CDR3 protein. The sample has fewer than 750,000 distinct CDR3 sequences, about 14% seen once. Sequencing was performed on PBMCs from blood, taken 11 to 12 days after vaccination. The receptors were gathered from a man over 45 who received an inactivated influenza vaccine. Both conserved end residues are part of each CDR3. The order of the fields is clone size, J gene, D gene, V gene, CDR3 DNA, CDR3 protein. The D gene is left open where the match is weak. Size is omitted from some rows. Given values are once, few, many or a class for expanded clones.

once	TRBJ2-5	.	TRBV29-1	TGCAGCGTTGCGTGGGGGGCCGGAGAGACCCAGTACTTC	CSVAWGAGETQYF
many	TRBJ2-5	.	TRBV9	TGTGCCAGCAGCCCCCATGGGTACCAAGAGACCCAGTACTTC	CASSPHGYQETQYF
.	TRBJ2-5	.	TRBV6-5	TGTGCCAGCAGTTATGGGGTCCGGGGTGAGACCCAGTACTTC	CASSYGVRGETQYF
few	TRBJ2-7	.	TRBV20-1	TGCAGTGCTAAAAAACCCTACGAGCAGTACTTC	CSAKKPYEQYF
few	TRBJ2-3	.	TRBV7-8	TGTGCCAGCAGCTTTAGTTGGAGGGGCACAGATACGCAGTATTTT	CASSFSWRGTDTQYF
few	TRBJ2-3	TRBD1	TRBV6-2/TRBV6-3	TGTGCCAGCAGTTACTCTAGGGACAGGGGTCGGGCAGATACGCAGTATTTT	CASSYSRDRGRADTQYF
few	TRBJ2-6	.	TRBV12-3/TRBV12-4	TGTGCCAGCACTTTTGGGGCCAACGTCCTGACTTTC	CASTFGANVLTF
many	TRBJ2-7	TRBD1	TRBV5-1	TGTGCCAGCAGTTTACAGGGGACCTACGAGCAGTACTTC	CASSLQGTYEQYF
few	TRBJ2-1	TRBD2	TRBV7-9	TGTGCCAGCAGCACCGGGACTAGGAGGGCTGATGAGCAGTTCTTC	CASSTGTRRADEQFF
.	TRBJ2-1	TRBD2	TRBV7-7	TGTGCTAGCAGCTTAGGCGGGAGTTCTCCCTACAATGAGCAGTTCTTC	CASSLGGSSPYNEQFF
.	TRBJ2-7	.	TRBV29-1	TGCAGCGTTGTTGCAGCTACGGGCGAGCAGTACTTC	CSVVAATGEQYF
few	TRBJ2-3	.	TRBV6-1	TGTGCCAGCATACAGTGGGAACAGGACCCAGATACGCAGTATTTT	CASIQWEQDPDTQYF
many	TRBJ1-1	.	TRBV30	TGTGCCTGGAGTCTGGACACTGAAGCTTTCTTT	CAWSLDTEAFF
few	TRBJ2-7	.	TRBV6-2/TRBV6-3	TGTGCCAGCAGTCTCCCGTTAGGCGAGCAGTACTTC	CASSLPLGEQYF
.	TRBJ2-7	.	TRBV11-2	TGTGCCAGCAGCTTCCCCTCCGGGGGACTTTTCAACTACGAGCAGTACTTC	CASSFPSGGLFNYEQYF
few	TRBJ2-3	.	TRBV20-1	TGCAGTGCGGCGTTCGAACCCAATACGCAGTATTTT	CSAAFEPNTQYF
.	TRBJ2-1	TRBD2	TRBV27	TGTGCCAGCAGTTTATCCTTAGCGGGGGCCGTCTACAATGAGCAGTTCTTC	CASSLSLAGAVYNEQFF
few	TRBJ1-6	TRBD1	TRBV15	TGTGCCACCAGCAGAGTAGGGGGCAATTCACCCCTCCACTTT	CATSRVGGNSPLHF
.	TRBJ2-7	TRBD1	TRBV29-1	TGCAGCGTTGAAGGGGACAGGGGGCTCGACGAGCAGTACTTC	CSVEGDRGLDEQYF
.	TRBJ1-2	.	TRBV7-9	TGTGCCAGCAGCTCCACCGACTTGGATGGCTACACCTTC	CASSSTDLDGYTF
few	TRBJ2-1	.	TRBV20-1	TGCAGTTCCAGGTTCGGGTCCACGGACAATGAGCAGTTCTTC	CSSRFGSTDNEQFF
few	TRBJ2-1	TRBD2	TRBV4-2	TGTGCCAGCAGCCAAGTTACTAGCGGGAGTGGTGAGCAGTTCTTC	CASSQVTSGSGEQFF
.	TRBJ2-5	.	TRBV6-2/TRBV6-3	TGTGCCAGCAGTCAAACGTCTAAAGGGGAGACCCAGTACTTC	CASSQTSKGETQYF
.	TRBJ2-7	.	TRBV11-3	TGTGCCAGCAGCTTCGGTGCGGGGCGTTCCTACGAGCAGTACTTC	CASSFGAGRSYEQYF
.	TRBJ2-1	TRBD1	TRBV11-2	TGTGCCATTCGGACAGGGGGGGGAAATGAGCAGTTCTTC	CAIRTGGGNEQFF
few	TRBJ2-3	TRBD2	TRBV5-1	TGCGCCAGCAGCCTCCCGCTGCTAGCGGGGAACACAGATACGCAGTATTTT	CASSLPLLAGNTDTQYF
few	TRBJ2-7	TRBD1	TRBV10-3	TGTGCCATCAGCGCCGGGACAGACTACGAGCAGTACTTC	CAISAGTDYEQYF
.	TRBJ2-5	.	TRBV6-6	TGTGCCAGCGTCCCGGGGGCCGCGGAGACCCAGTACTTC	CASVPGAAETQYF
few	TRBJ2-3	TRBD2	TRBV6-2/TRBV6-3	TGTGCCAGCAGTGCCATCCGGGGCGGGAGGGCCGAAGATACGCAGTATTTT	CASSAIRGGRAEDTQYF
.	TRBJ2-1	.	TRBV5-1	TGCGCCAGCAGCTTGGGTTGGCGGGCTAGCTCCTACAATGAGCAGTTCTTC	CASSLGWRASSYNEQFF
few	TRBJ1-2	.	TRBV10-3	TGTGCCATCAGTGTTAGGTCCGGGGGCACCTATGGCTACACCTTC	CAISVRSGGTYGYTF
.	TRBJ2-1	TRBD2	TRBV29-1	TGCACCATAACACTAGCGGGAGGATACAATGAGCAGTTCTTC	CTITLAGGYNEQFF
few	TRBJ2-7	TRBD1	TRBV7-2	TGTGCCAGCAGCCCCCTGGGACAGTCCTACGAGCAGTACTTC	CASSPLGQSYEQYF
few	TRBJ2-1	.	TRBV18	TGTGCCAGCTCACCGGGGATCCCTGGGGACAATGAGCAGTTCTTC	CASSPGIPGDNEQFF
few	TRBJ2-1	TRBD1	TRBV4-3	TGCGCCAGCAGCCAAGCGGACAGGGACTACAATGAGCAGTTCTTC	CASSQADRDYNEQFF
few	TRBJ1-2	.	TRBV4-1	TGCGCCAGCAGCCAAGGGGGGGGGCGTGGGAACTATGGCTACACCTTC	CASSQGGGRGNYGYTF
few	TRBJ2-3	.	TRBV5-1	TGCGCCAGCAGCCCCCCATACAGGGCCCAAGCCCCAGACACAGATACGCAGTATTTT	CASSPPYRAQAPDTDTQYF
.	TRBJ1-1	TRBD1	TRBV7-9	TGTGCCAGCAGCGCCGGGACAGGGTATAACACTGAAGCTTTCTTT	CASSAGTGYNTEAFF
.	TRBJ1-5	.	TRBV4-3	TGCGCCAGCAGCCAGGTGCGACAGCTTCAGCCCCAGCATTTT	CASSQVRQLQPQHF
.	TRBJ2-3	.	TRBV4-2	TGTGCCAGCAGCCAAGATGGAGGCGGGGGCGCCTTAGATACGCAGTATTTT	CASSQDGGGGALDTQYF
few	TRBJ1-3	.	TRBV9	TGTGCCAGCAGCGTAGCTTATCCGGATACTGGAAACACCATATATTTT	CASSVAYPDTGNTIYF
.	TRBJ2-7	TRBD2	TRBV12-3/TRBV12-4	TGTGCCAGCACCCCTGGACTAGCGGGAGCCTACGAGCAGTACTTC	CASTPGLAGAYEQYF
.	TRBJ2-7	TRBD2	TRBV20-1	TGCAGTGCCACCGGGACTAGCGGCTACGAGCAGTACTTC	CSATGTSGYEQYF
few	TRBJ1-2	.	TRBV5-1	TGCGCCAGCAGCTTGGCAGGCCGTAACTATGGCTACACCTTC	CASSLAGRNYGYTF
.	TRBJ2-7	.	TRBV5-1	TGCGCCAGCAGCTTCCTCCCGGCGGGCTACGAGCAGTACTTC	CASSFLPAGYEQYF
.	TRBJ1-5	TRBD1	TRBV9	TGTGCCAGCAGTTGGGGGACAGCGCCTAATCAGCCCCAGCATTTT	CASSWGTAPNQPQHF
.	TRBJ2-1	TRBD1	TRBV28	TGTGCCAGCAGCTTCCCCACCGGGACAGACAATAATGAGCAGTTCTTC	CASSFPTGTDNNEQFF
.	TRBJ2-5	.	TRBV7-9	TGTGCCAGCAGCCCGCCCGGTGGAGGGCTCCAAGAGACCCAGTACTTC	CASSPPGGGLQETQYF
few	TRBJ2-2	.	TRBV18	TGTGCCAGCTCACGGGGACACCTGAACACCGGGGAGCTGTTTTTT	CASSRGHLNTGELFF
many	TRBJ2-1	TRBD1	TRBV9	TGTGCCAGCAGCGTTGGACAGGGCCCCTACAATGAGCAGTTCTTC	CASSVGQGPYNEQFF
.	TRBJ2-1	.	TRBV7-7	TGTGCTAGCAGCTTAGTATGGGGCGGAGATAGCGAGCAGTTCTTC	CASSLVWGGDSEQFF
.	TRBJ1-4	.	TRBV6-1	TGTGCCAGCAGGAGCGGGGAAGGAGGGCCTAATGAAAAACTGTTTTTT	CASRSGEGGPNEKLFF
few	TRBJ2-1	TRBD2	TRBV12-3/TRBV12-4	TGTGCCAGCAGTTTCGGGGGGAAGGTGGATGAGCAGTTCTTC	CASSFGGKVDEQFF
many	TRBJ2-3	.	TRBV5-1	TGCGCCAGCAGCTGGACTACAGATACGCAGTATTTT	CASSWTTDTQYF
few	TRBJ2-2	.	TRBV4-1	TGCGCCAGCAGCCAATTTGACGGGGAGCTGTTTTTT	CASSQFDGELFF
few	TRBJ1-1	.	TRBV20-1	TGCAGTGCTAGAGAGGCGGGGAGCTTGAACACTGAAGCTTTCTTT	CSAREAGSLNTEAFF
.	TRBJ1-1	.	TRBV12-3/TRBV12-4	TGTGCCAGCAGTATCAGGGCTGACACTGAAGCTTTCTTT	CASSIRADTEAFF